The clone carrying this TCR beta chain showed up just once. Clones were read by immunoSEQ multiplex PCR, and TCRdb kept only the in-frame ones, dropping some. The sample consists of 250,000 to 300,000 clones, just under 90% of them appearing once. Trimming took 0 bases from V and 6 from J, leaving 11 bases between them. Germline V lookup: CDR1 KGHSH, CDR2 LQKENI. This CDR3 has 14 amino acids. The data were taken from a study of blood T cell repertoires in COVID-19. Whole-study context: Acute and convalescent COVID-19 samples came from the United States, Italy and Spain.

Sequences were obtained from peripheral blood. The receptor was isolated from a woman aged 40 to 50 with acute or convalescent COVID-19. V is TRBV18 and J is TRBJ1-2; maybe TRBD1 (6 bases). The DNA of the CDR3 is TGTGCCAGCTCACCACCGGGCAGGGGACATGGCTACACCTTC. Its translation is CASSPPGRGHGYTF.